The 28 T cell receptor beta chains listed next were all sequenced from one sample in a study of vaccination and CD4 T cells after COVID-19. Treatment here: approximately nine-day PBMC culture with coronavirus spike peptide pools or control peptides (ViraFEST assay). Antigen specificity for these receptors is unknown. The Oncomine TCR Beta short-read assay sequenced DNA from cultured CD4+ T cells. TCRdb reprocessed the PCR reads with MiXCR, giving one entry per CDR3 protein. The sample shows 20,000 or so distinct CDR3 sequences, just under 45% of them seen only once. Sequencing input: CD4+ T cells from blood, cultured in vitro. All receptors come from a human donor who had recovered from COVID-19.

The chain is built from TRBV3-1 and TRBJ1-1; D remains unclear. CDR3 length: 12 residues. V lost 1 base to trimming and J lost 6 bases, with 6 bases between them. Germline V gene sequence: CDR1 LGHDT, CDR2 YNNKEL (reference sequence). The CDR3 region has the DNA TGTGCCAGCAGCCAAGGGCTGGCTGAAGCTTTCTTT. Its protein product is CASSQGLAEAFF.

Regarding this clonotype: A junction end diverges from the germline sequence, so it may reflect a read error. The V gene is TRBV28, the J gene TRBJ1-1, with 8 nucleotides matching TRBD1. Germline assignment: CDR1 MDHEN and CDR2 SYDVKM. The CDR3 runs to 14 residues. The CDR3 DNA reads TGTGCCAGCAGGGGGACAGGCAGCCACACTGGAGCTTTCTTT. Protein sequence: CASRGTGSHTGAFF.

J is TRBJ2-7 and V is TRBV5-4; 7 nucleotides agree with TRBD1. There are 15 residues in the CDR3. V lost 4 bases and J lost 3; bases outside the gene matches: 10. Germline CDR1 is SGHNT and CDR2 is YYREEE (reference sequence). CDR3 sequence (DNA): TGTGCCAGCAGCGAACAACAGGGGAGAGACTACGAGCAGTACTTC. It is translated as CASSEQQGRDYEQYF.

This clonotype has just a few counts. J is TRBJ2-7 and V is TRBV2; D may be TRBD2 (5 bases). V lost 6 bases, J lost 2 bases, and 14 bases lay in between. The V gene's germline CDR1 is SNHLY and CDR2 FYNNEI. The CDR3 extends over 14 amino acids. The CDR3 loop reads CASSPLAIPYEQYF. CDR3 bases: TGTGCCAGCAGCCCCCTAGCAATTCCCTACGAGCAGTACTTC.

This clonotype turned up a few times. This chain connects TRBV27 to TRBJ2-7; 11 positions agree with TRBD1. V shed 6 bases and J 3 bases; nucleotides not matched to a gene: 4. There are 14 residues in the CDR3. CDR1 MNHEY and CDR2 SMNVEV come from the germline V gene (reference sequence). This CDR3 is CASSRDRGFYEQYF. Written as DNA, the CDR3 is TGTGCCAGCAGCCGGGACAGGGGGTTCTACGAGCAGTACTTC.

The V call is TRBV11-3, the J call TRBJ1-6; 7 nucleotides match TRBD1. This CDR3 is 14 amino acids long. V gave up 5 bases and J gave up 9 bases; unmatched junction bases: 7. Germline CDR1 SGHNT, CDR2 YENEEA. Here the CDR3 reads CASSPRQGISPLHF. The CDR3 coding sequence is TGTGCCAGCAGCCCTCGACAGGGTATTTCACCCCTCCACTTT.

The chain joins TRBV6-5 to TRBJ2-7, with D maybe TRBD1 (6 bases). Trimming stripped 4 bases from V and 3 bases from J, with 13 bases between. There are 14 residues in the CDR3. Germline V CDR1 and CDR2: MNHEY, SVGAGI. CDR3 coding DNA: TGTGCCAGCAGTTCAGGACAGTTGAACTACGAGCAGTACTTC. Protein product: CASSSGQLNYEQYF.

J is TRBJ2-5 and V is TRBV6-2 or TRBV6-3; 7 bases line up with TRBD1. V was pared by 2 bases and J by 3 bases, with 3 bases of the junction left unmatched. The CDR3 is 14 residues long. CDR1 and CDR2 (germline): MNHEY, SVGEGT. CDR3 nucleotide sequence: TGTGCCAGCAGTTACCTCACAGGGGAAGAGACCCAGTACTTC. Residues: CASSYLTGEETQYF.

The chain couples TRBV11-2 to TRBJ1-5; D is unclear. The V gene's germline CDR1 is SGHAT and CDR2 FQNNGV. Trimming removed 3 bases at V and 2 bases at J, with 11 bases between. The CDR3 length is 15 residues. The CDR3 DNA is TGTGCCAGCAGCTTTGGCAGCATCGGCAATCAGCCCCAGCATTTT. It translates to CASSFGSIGNQPQHF. The variable domain in full, completed from reference TRBV11-2 and TRBJ1-5, reads EAGVAQSPRYKIIEKRQSVAFWCNPISGHATLYWYQQILGQGPKLLIQFQNNGVVDDSQLPKDRFSAERLKGVDSTLKIQPAKLEDSAVYLCASSFGSIGNQPQHFGDGTRLSIL.

The chain uses TRBV29-1 and TRBJ2-3; TRBD1 is a possible D gene (5 bases). V lost 7 bases and J lost 0, with 14 bases in between. CDR1 SQVTM and CDR2 ANQGSEA come from the germline V gene. This CDR3 is built from 14 residues. CDR3 sequence: CSALRTLSTDTQYF. The CDR3 DNA reads as TGCAGCGCCCTCAGGACACTTAGCACAGATACGCAGTATTTT.

This clonotype was counted only a few times. The chain joins TRBV28 to TRBJ1-2; D not resolved. CDR3 length: 13 residues. Trimming stripped 6 bases from V and 7 bases from J, with 15 bases between. Germline-derived CDR1 and CDR2 are MDHEN and SYDVKM. CDR3 DNA: TGTGCCAGCAGAGAAGGGAGTACGAGTGGCTACACCTTC. Protein sequence: CASREGSTSGYTF.

A few counts support this clonotype. The V gene is TRBV18, the J gene TRBJ1-5, with 8 bases aligning to TRBD1. In germline, CDR1 is KGHSH, CDR2 LQKENI. The CDR3 has 17 amino acids. V lost 3 bases and J lost 0; bases outside the gene matches: 7. The CDR3 DNA is TGTGCCAGCTCACCTCGGACAGGGAAGGATAGCAATCAGCCCCAGCATTTT. Amino acid sequence: CASSPRTGKDSNQPQHF.

V is TRBV7-9 and J is TRBJ1-2; 7 nucleotides agree with TRBD1. Germline V gene data show CDR1 as SEHNR and CDR2 as FQNEAQ (reference sequence). V lost 0 bases to trimming and J lost 0 bases; unmatched junction nucleotides: 4. This CDR3 contains 16 residues. The CDR3: CASSLASTGANYGYTF. CDR3 nucleotide sequence: TGTGCCAGCAGCTTAGCGAGTACAGGGGCTAACTATGGCTACACCTTC.

V usage is TRBV2 and J usage is TRBJ1-1, with D uncertain. Germline V lookup: CDR1 SNHLY, CDR2 FYNNEI. Deletions cut 4 bases from V and 6 bases from J, with 12 bases between. The CDR3 contains 13 residues. The CDR3 loop is CASSVELGAEAFF. CDR3 coding DNA: TGTGCCAGCAGTGTCGAATTGGGCGCTGAAGCTTTCTTT.

This clonotype was observed a handful of times. This chain links TRBV20-1 with TRBJ1-2; the match to TRBD1 covers 9 bases. Germline V gives CDR1 DFQATT, CDR2 SNEGSKA (reference sequence). The CDR3 is made up of 15 amino acids. V lost 5 bases to trimming and J lost 4 bases; unmatched junction nucleotides: 11. CDR3 sequence (DNA): TGCAGTGCTCCACAGGGGGCGCGAATCATCTATGGCTACACCTTC. Translating gives CSAPQGARIIYGYTF.

In this sample, this clonotype turned up once. This chain links TRBV11-3 with TRBJ1-2; D not certain. Germline lookup yields CDR1 SGHNT and CDR2 YENEEA. Deletions cut 2 bases from V and 3 bases from J, with 7 bases between. There are 13 residues in the CDR3. DNA for the CDR3: TGTGCCAGCAGCTTAAGTGGGGACTATGGCTACACCTTC. Translation: CASSLSGDYGYTF.

This chain joins TRBV6-4 and TRBJ2-4; 10 positions match TRBD1. The CDR3 has 19 amino acids. In germline, CDR1 is MRHNA, CDR2 SNTAGT. With 0 bases clipped from V and 0 bases from J, the junction kept 8 bases outside the gene matches. The CDR3 protein is CASSDSRDRGPRAKNIQYF. DNA of the CDR3: TGTGCCAGCAGTGACTCCCGGGACAGGGGCCCCCGAGCCAAAAACATTCAGTACTTC.

This clonotype was seen a few times. This chain joins TRBV6-5 and TRBJ2-7, with TRBD2 identical over 8 bases. From germline, CDR1 is MNHEY and CDR2 SVGAGI. With 0 bases clipped from V and 1 base from J, the junction kept 2 bases outside the gene matches. The CDR3 sequence is 15 residues long. DNA of the CDR3: TGTGCCAGCAGTTACTCTACTAGCGGATCCTACGAGCAGTACTTC. Its translation: CASSYSTSGSYEQYF.

V and J are TRBV5-1 and TRBJ1-2, with 9 bases matching TRBD1. Germline V gene data show CDR1 as SGHRS and CDR2 as YFSETQ. Losses at the gene ends were 7 bases for V and 4 bases for J; bases not matched to a gene: 8. This CDR3 has 14 amino acids. CDR3 DNA sequence: TGCGCCAGCTCCCCGGGACAGGGCCTCTATGGCTACACCTTC. Translated: CASSPGQGLYGYTF.

This clonotype was found a few times. V gene TRBV11-2 combines with J gene TRBJ1-4; TRBD1 matches at 10 bases. CDR3 length: 15 amino acids. V lost 5 bases and J lost 0; bases outside the gene matches: 0. CDR1 and CDR2 (germline): SGHAT, FQNNGV. The CDR3 is CASSGQGATNEKLFF. CDR3 coding DNA: TGTGCCAGCAGCGGACAGGGGGCAACTAATGAAAAACTGTTTTTT.

The V and J genes are TRBV20-1 and TRBJ2-1; 11 positions agree with TRBD2. The CDR3 contains 12 residues. Germline V gene data show CDR1 as DFQATT and CDR2 as SNEGSKA (reference sequence). The DNA of the CDR3 is TGCAGGATACTAGCGGGAGTTGACGGGCAGTTCTTC. Protein sequence: CRILAGVDGQFF.

The V call is TRBV27, the J call TRBJ2-5, with D possibly being TRBD2 (5 bases). Germline values: CDR1 MNHEY, CDR2 SMNVEV (reference sequence). This CDR3 is 14 amino acids long. Trimming removed 5 bases from V and 7 bases from J, with 17 bases in between. The chain's CDR3 is CASSLGLNRGTQYF. Written as DNA, the CDR3 is TGTGCCAGCAGTCTCGGACTTAACCGTGGGACCCAGTACTTC.

The rearrangement uses TRBV29-1 and TRBJ1-2; D is unresolved. The germline V and J ends were trimmed by 3 bases and 0 bases, with 5 bases remaining between them. The length of the CDR3 is 12 residues. Germline CDR1 is SQVTM and CDR2 is ANQGSEA. DNA for the CDR3: TGCAGCGTTGACCAGGCTAACTATGGCTACACCTTC. Translated: CSVDQANYGYTF.

The chain employs TRBV11-3 and TRBJ1-6; D remains ambiguous. The CDR3 spans 14 residues. Germline loops: CDR1 SGHNT, CDR2 YENEEA. The V gene lost 4 bases and the J gene lost 10 bases, with 14 bases spanning the gap. CDR3 loop: CASSYPTVGSPLHF. The DNA of the CDR3 is TGTGCCAGCAGCTATCCTACTGTAGGCTCACCCCTCCACTTT.

The V and J genes are TRBV7-9 and TRBJ2-7; tentative D call: TRBD2 (6 bases). The CDR3 is 14 residues long. V was clipped by 6 bases and J by 0 bases, with 12 bases between them. Germline CDR1 SEHNR, CDR2 FQNEAQ (reference sequence). CDR3 bases: TGTGCCAGCAGTTTCGGGAGCGGCTCCTACGAGCAGTACTTC. The encoded protein is CASSFGSGSYEQYF.

The chain is built from TRBV6-1 and TRBJ2-2; tentatively, D is TRBD1 (5 bases). The CDR3 is 16 residues long. Per germline, CDR1 MNHNS and CDR2 SASEGT. V shed 4 bases and J shed 3 bases, with 15 bases lying between them. The CDR3 nucleotides read TGTGCCAGCAGTGTTACACACCCCAGGGACACCGGGGAGCTGTTTTTT. Its protein product is CASSVTHPRDTGELFF.

This clonotype was detected a few times. The rearrangement links TRBV5-4 to TRBJ2-1, with D perhaps TRBD2 (5 bases). Trimming pared 0 bases from V and 0 bases from J, leaving 7 bases between. The CDR3 has 15 residues. CDR1 is SGHNT and CDR2 is YYREEE in the germline V gene (reference sequence). The CDR3 DNA follows: TGTGCCAGCAGCTTGGGAGGGAGCTCCTACAATGAGCAGTTCTTC. Translating gives CASSLGGSSYNEQFF.

V gene TRBV6-1 combines with J gene TRBJ1-2, with 8 bases matching TRBD1. The CDR3 loop spans 17 amino acids. Germline CDR1 MNHNS, CDR2 SASEGT. Germline trimming cut 5 bases from V and 4 bases from J; bases unmatched to any gene: 15. This chain's CDR3 is CASSLDRGGRASYGYTF. In DNA form, the CDR3 reads TGTGCCAGCAGTCTAGACAGGGGAGGGCGAGCATCCTATGGCTACACCTTC.